These 8 T cell receptor beta chains were all obtained from the same sample, sequenced in a study of cytomegalovirus exposure and HLA in healthy donors. Primers: 60 Vbeta forward and 13 Jbeta reverse. Profiling relied on immunoSEQ multiplex PCR, and the TCRdb table lists in-frame clones only, not all of them. The repertoire holds 90,000 to 140,000 clones, with approximately 72% as singletons. Sequenced material: PBMCs. These receptors all stem from a man between 25 and 39 years old in good health and CMV-seronegative.

The chain recombines TRBV30 with TRBJ2-5; 9 nucleotides align to TRBD1. The J segment lost 7 bases and the V segment lost 3 bases, leaving 3 bases of the junction unmatched. Germline V lookup: CDR1 GTSNPN, CDR2 SVGIG (reference sequence). This CDR3 is built from 12 residues. CDR3 amino acids: CAWRQGAVTQYF. The CDR3 nucleotides read TGTGCCTGGAGACAGGGGGCAGTGACCCAGTACTTC.

This clone was seen only a few times. The chain has TRBV28 and TRBJ1-3; D possibly corresponds to TRBD1 (5 bases). This CDR3 contains 14 residues. Trimming shortened V by 3 bases and J by 7 bases, and 13 bases separated the two germline ends. Germline V gene data show CDR1 as MDHEN and CDR2 as SYDVKM. The CDR3 DNA reads as TGTGCCAGCAGTTTTGTGGAAAAGGGGAACACCATATATTTT. It is translated as CASSFVEKGNTIYF.

CDR3 protein: CASRQVLGTGELFF. CDR3 coding DNA: TGTGCCAGCCGACAGGTCTTGGGTACCGGGGAGCTGTTTTTT. The chain uses TRBV28 and TRBJ2-2; a weak D match, TRBD1 (6 bases). The V end lost 8 bases, the J end lost 5 bases, and 15 bases lay between the germline ends. Per the germline V gene, CDR1 is MDHEN and CDR2 is SYDVKM. This CDR3 has 14 residues. The full variable domain, completed using reference TRBV28 and TRBJ2-2, is DVKVTQSSRYLVKRTGEKVFLECVQDMDHENMFWYRQDPGLGLRLIYFSYDVKMKEKGDIPEGYSVSREKKERFSLILESASTNQTSMYLCASRQVLGTGELFFGEGSRLTVL.

This clone occurred once. The gene calls are TRBV4-2 and TRBJ2-5, with a tentative D call TRBD2 (5 bases). Germline CDR1 and CDR2: LGHNA and YNFKEQ. This CDR3 is 14 amino acids long. Trimming removed 0 bases from V and 5 bases from J, with 10 bases in between. CDR3 loop: CASSQDRSGETQYF. Written as DNA, the CDR3 is TGTGCCAGCAGCCAAGATAGGTCGGGGGAGACCCAGTACTTC.

The V call is TRBV7-2, the J call TRBJ2-1; TRBD2 matches 10 bases. CDR1 and CDR2 (germline): SGHTA, FQGNSA. This CDR3 comprises 13 residues. Trimming took 6 bases from V and 10 from J; bases not matched to a gene: 6. In DNA, the CDR3 is TGTGCCAGCAGTATAGCGGGAGGCTCGGAGCAGTTCTTC. It yields the protein CASSIAGGSEQFF.

The rearrangement links TRBV5-1 to TRBJ2-1; 9 bases fit TRBD1. The junction had 8 bases not matched to a gene; V was cut back by 5 bases and J by 5 bases. This CDR3 spans 15 amino acids. CDR1 is SGHRS, CDR2 YFSETQ, per germline. DNA of the CDR3: TGCGCCAGCAGACTGATCGGGACAGGGAACAATGAGCAGTTCTTC. Protein: CASRLIGTGNNEQFF.

This clone was observed a handful of times. CDR3 DNA sequence: TGCGCCAGCGGTCAGACTAGCGGGTGGAACAATGAGCAGTTCTTC. It codes for CASGQTSGWNNEQFF. The V call is TRBV10-1, the J call TRBJ2-1, with 10 bases lining up with TRBD2. Germline V gene data show CDR1 as WNHNN and CDR2 as SYGVQD (reference sequence). This CDR3 contains 15 residues. With 8 bases clipped from V and 5 bases from J, the junction kept 9 bases outside the gene matches.

Only a few counts were recorded for this clone. V gene TRBV9 combines with J gene TRBJ2-7; TRBD2 agrees at 9 bases. The CDR3 runs 17 residues. With 0 bases clipped from V and 2 bases from J, the junction kept 9 bases outside the gene matches. Germline values: CDR1 SGDLS, CDR2 YYNGEE. This CDR3 is CASSVGPVAGETYEQYF. CDR3 sequence (DNA): TGTGCCAGCAGCGTAGGGCCCGTAGCGGGGGAAACCTACGAGCAGTACTTC.